A selection of T cell receptor beta chains follows, all from one sample in a study of brain T cells in children with intractable seizures. Produced via immunoSEQ multiplex PCR; TCRdb's table is partial and in-frame only. The sample lists 340,000 or so clones; nearly 95% were seen once. The sequences come from peripheral blood, collected around 5 months after surgery. The receptors stem from a boy younger than two with tuberous sclerosis and intractable seizures. Both conserved end residues are part of each CDR3.

J	V	CDR3
TRBJ2-1	TRBV11-3	CASSPTSGLAGGSNEQFF
TRBJ1-1	TRBV19	CASSITQGATEAFF
TRBJ2-6	TRBV4-2	CASTVAGANVLTF
TRBJ1-2	TRBV30	CAWNAETRNGYTF
TRBJ1-1	TRBV7-9	CASSLHIMNTEAFF
TRBJ2-7	TRBV6-5	CASSYSSSYEQYF
TRBJ2-7	TRBV11-1	CASSLGIAGSHEQYF
TRBJ1-4	TRBV6-5	CASSYSHFATNEKLFF
TRBJ1-5	TRBV7-8	CASSLGVVSNQPQHF
TRBJ2-3	TRBV10-3	CAIKNGTDTQYF
TRBJ2-1	TRBV20-1	CSASGLGPYNEQFF
TRBJ1-3	TRBV24-1	CATSWGWGANTIYF
TRBJ2-5	TRBV2	CASSAGQLETQYF
TRBJ1-1	TRBV6-1	CASSEGRWRNTEAFF
TRBJ1-1	TRBV6-1	CASSEAFDLVRPSEAFF
TRBJ2-7	TRBV19	CASSIGPLSAVQYF
TRBJ2-5	TRBV4-1	CASSPVTSRDGETQYF
TRBJ1-4	TRBV7-2	CASSPGRIPEKLFF
TRBJ2-7	TRBV6-5	CASRLGPGSYEQYF
TRBJ1-1	TRBV9	CASSVVEGALNTEAFF
TRBJ2-7	TRBV11-3	CASSLGSPNEQYF
TRBJ1-2	TRBV19	CASRTGTAYGYTF
TRBJ2-4	TRBV7-9	CASSISGGFHDIQYF
TRBJ1-6	TRBV7-9	CASRPTGIGSPLHF
TRBJ2-2	TRBV18	CASSPGETGELFF
TRBJ2-3	TRBV4-1	CASSPVTSLAGSTDTQYF
TRBJ1-4	TRBV11-2	CASSLRDTPIRQSEKLFF
TRBJ1-2	TRBV13	CASSLLAGRIDYGYTF
TRBJ2-1	TRBV3-1/TRBV3-2	CASRRTSGGFNEQFF
TRBJ1-2	TRBV5-4	CASSATLGQGANYGYTF
TRBJ1-1	TRBV6-5	CASIGDRGNTEAFF
TRBJ2-5	TRBV2	CASKGLQETQYF
TRBJ1-4	TRBV7-9	CASSLTELATNEKLFF
TRBJ1-6	TRBV30	CAWSVSSLPPLHF
TRBJ1-5	TRBV6-1	CASSEIQGMLPQPQHF
TRBJ2-1	TRBV28	CASSLLTTYNEQFF
TRBJ1-4	TRBV6-5	CASSPGVGRSEKLFF
TRBJ1-2	TRBV2	CASSESAGQGISAGYTF
TRBJ2-2	TRBV7-3	CASSLTAGESTGELFF
TRBJ1-2	TRBV14	CASSQGRGHGYGYTF
TRBJ2-2	TRBV10-3	CAIRTTGGPGELFF
TRBJ2-2	TRBV11-3	CASSPLGDGELFF
TRBJ2-7	TRBV7-2	CASSLGGGSYEQYF
TRBJ1-2	TRBV12-3/TRBV12-4	CASSPENYGYTF
TRBJ2-7	TRBV10-2	CASSLAYSYEQYF
TRBJ2-7	TRBV19	CASSRTDYSYEQYF
TRBJ1-2	TRBV15	CATSRDRLAPDYGYTF
TRBJ2-3	TRBV7-2	CASSLYRWKSTNSDTQYF
TRBJ1-3	TRBV11-2	CASSSLGPEPSGNTIYF
TRBJ1-2	TRBV9	CASSPGQGAGGYTF
TRBJ2-1	TRBV4-1	CASSQFVRARPTINEQFF